The 14 T cell receptor beta chains listed next were all sequenced from one sample in a study of OX40 agonist ivuxolimab in advanced cancers. Using immunoSEQ multiplex PCR, the repertoire was profiled, and TCRdb retains in-frame clones only, with some absent. The data hold around 86,000 clones, with 75% to 90% observed a single time. This specimen consisted of CD4+ or CD8+ T cells sorted from blood, obtained in a trial of the OX40 agonist ivuxolimab. These TCRs come from an adult with an advanced solid tumor such as melanoma, head and neck, liver or kidney cancer.

The DNA for the CDR3 is TGTGCCAGTAGTGTAAGGGCGGGAGGGGATTCGTACGAGCAGTACTTC. Protein product: CASSVRAGGDSYEQYF. This chain connects TRBV19 to TRBJ2-7; TRBD2 aligns across 9 bases. The germline CDR1 and CDR2 sequences are LNHDA and SQIVND (reference sequence). With 5 bases clipped from V and 4 bases from J, the junction kept 12 bases outside the gene matches. CDR3 size: 16 residues.

The genes are TRBV11-2 and TRBJ1-1; D gene ambiguous. The CDR3 is 15 amino acids. The V and J ends lost 1 base and 2 bases respectively, with 11 bases between them. Germline loops: CDR1 SGHAT, CDR2 FQNNGV. The CDR3 DNA reads as TGTGCCAGCAGCTTAGTTTTGGGAGTTAACACTGAAGCTTTCTTT. It is translated as CASSLVLGVNTEAFF.

This chain joins TRBV30 and TRBJ1-2; no definite D call. V dropped 0 bases and J dropped 5 bases, with 22 bases sitting between them. CDR3 length equals 17 residues. Germline CDR1 reads GTSNPN; CDR2 reads SVGIG (reference sequence). This CDR3 reads CAWSVVRLGRMGYGYTF. As DNA, the CDR3 is TGTGCCTGGAGTGTAGTTCGTTTGGGCAGGATGGGGTATGGCTACACCTTC. The full variable domain, rest sourced from reference TRBV30 and TRBJ1-2, is SQTIHQWPATLVQPVGSPLSLECTVEGTSNPNLYWYRQAAGRGLQLLFYSVGIGQISSEVPQNLSASRPQDRQFILSSKKLLLSDSGFYLCAWSVVRLGRMGYGYTFGSGTRLTVV.

This chain uses TRBV7-8 with TRBJ2-1; TRBD2 agrees at 9 bases. Trimming took 5 bases from V and 10 from J; bases not matched to a gene: 9. The CDR3 contains 14 residues. The germline CDR1 and CDR2 sequences are SGHVS and FQNEAQ. Here the CDR3 reads CASSTGLASKEQFF. The CDR3 coding sequence is TGTGCCAGCAGCACGGGACTAGCTTCCAAGGAGCAGTTCTTC.

The CDR3 sequence: CASSYDRANTGELFF. DNA for the CDR3: TGTGCCAGCAGTTACGACAGGGCGAACACCGGGGAGCTGTTTTTT. V usage is TRBV6-5 and J usage is TRBJ2-2; 7 nucleotides match TRBD1. This CDR3 has 15 residues. Germline assignment: CDR1 MNHEY and CDR2 SVGAGI. J lost 0 bases, V lost 2 bases, and 0 bases had no gene match.

A note on this clone: The sample contains more than one DNA sequence encoding this CDR3. This rearrangement joins TRBV5-6 to TRBJ2-5, with D possibly TRBD1 on 5 matching bases. The CDR3 consists of 11 residues. Germline V gene sequence: CDR1 SGHDT, CDR2 YYEEEE. Trimming took off 3 bases at V and 5 bases at J, with 5 bases between the two ends. The CDR3 loop is CASSSGETQYF. The CDR3 region has the DNA TGTGCCAGCAGCTCAGGGGAGACCCAGTACTTC.

The J gene is TRBJ1-1, the V gene TRBV25-1, with D possibly TRBD1 on 6 matching bases. V shed 7 bases and J shed 1 base, with 16 bases lying between them. CDR1 is MGHDK and CDR2 is SYGVNS in the germline V gene. There are 15 residues in the CDR3. CDR3 nucleotide sequence: TGTGCCAGCACCCCCCGGTTAGGGGGGAACACTGAAGCTTTCTTT. This gives the protein CASTPRLGGNTEAFF. The entire variable domain, with the rest obtained from reference TRBV25-1 and TRBJ1-1, is as follows: EADIYQTPRYLVIGTGKKITLECSQTMGHDKMYWYQQDPGMELHLIHYSYGVNSTEKGDLSSESTVSRIRTEHFPLTLESARPSHTSQYLCASTPRLGGNTEAFFGQGTRLTVV.

This chain links TRBV19 with TRBJ1-4; TRBD1 matches 7 bases. CDR3 length: 15 amino acids. V trimming: 10 bases; J trimming: 2 bases; junction bases outside the gene matches: 10. The germline gives CDR1 LNHDA, CDR2 SQIVND (reference sequence). The CDR3 nucleotides read TGTGCCAACACGACAGGGAGTAGGACTAATGAAAAACTGTTTTTT. Translating gives CANTTGSRTNEKLFF.

The V call is TRBV10-2, the J call TRBJ2-5, with TRBD2 matching 10 bases. The CDR3 is 18 amino acids. Germline CDR1 WSHSY, CDR2 SAAADI. V was clipped by 4 bases and J by 5 bases; unmatched bases: 16. CDR3 protein: CASSAGRTSGTRGETQYF. CDR3 bases: TGCGCCAGCAGTGCGGGAAGAACTAGCGGGACTCGCGGGGAGACCCAGTACTTC.

The chain recombines TRBV12-5 with TRBJ2-7; a weak D match, TRBD2 (6 bases). This CDR3 has 18 amino acids. Looked up from germline, CDR1 is LGHNT and CDR2 is FRNRAP. V was trimmed by 6 bases and J by 1 base, leaving 25 bases between them. The CDR3 nucleotides are TGTGCTAGTGGGCGAACCCTAGCTTCTAGCGAGAGTTCCTACGAGCAGTACTTC. Translated, it gives CASGRTLASSESSYEQYF.

The chain is built from TRBV7-8 and TRBJ2-5, with 7 bases identical to TRBD1. After removal of 6 bases from V and 2 bases from J, the junction contained 9 bases not matched to a gene. The CDR3 totals 15 residues. In germline, CDR1 is SGHVS, CDR2 FQNEAQ. CDR3 region: CASRTGTVLQETQYF. DNA of the CDR3: TGTGCCAGCAGAACCGGGACAGTGCTTCAAGAGACCCAGTACTTC.

The rearrangement links TRBV10-1 to TRBJ2-7, with unresolved D. V dropped 1 base and J dropped 6 bases, with 13 bases sitting between them. Germline CDR1 and CDR2: WNHNN and SYGVQD (reference sequence). This CDR3 is built from 14 residues. CDR3 in DNA: TGCGCCAGCAGTGAGTTTGCGTGGGATGCCGAGCAGTACTTC. Its translation: CASSEFAWDAEQYF.

V is TRBV7-9 and J is TRBJ1-1, with D hard to call. CDR1 is SEHNR and CDR2 is FQNEAQ in the germline V gene (reference sequence). The CDR3 totals 15 residues. V lost 1 base and J 1 base, leaving 10 bases between the germline ends. Here the CDR3 reads CASSLGPGKNTEAFF. Here the CDR3 DNA reads TGTGCCAGCAGCTTAGGTCCAGGAAAGAACACTGAAGCTTTCTTT.

V gene TRBV30 combines with J gene TRBJ1-3; a possible D gene is TRBD1 (5 bases). CDR1 is GTSNPN and CDR2 is SVGIG in the germline V gene (reference sequence). Trimming pared 4 bases from V and 0 bases from J, leaving 16 bases between. The CDR3 loop spans 16 amino acids. The CDR3 is CAWTRDGGFSGNTIYF. DNA of the CDR3: TGTGCCTGGACCCGGGACGGAGGATTCTCTGGAAACACCATATATTTT.